The source of this T cell receptor (beta chain) is a study of human T cells and chemical hapten exposure. In the study overall: Diagnoses of alopecia areata, totalis or universalis occurred in mostly female patients.

TCRdb passed the RACE reads through MiXCR, listing each CDR3 protein once. The sample includes some 43,000 distinct CDR3 sequences, over 3.5% of them seen just once. Germline V lookup: CDR1 ENHRY, CDR2 SYGVKD. V lost 6 bases, J lost 1 base, and 12 bases lay in between. CDR3 length: 14 amino acids. This clonotype came up many times. No antigen is known for it. Described time point: patch test 1, 2 weeks after DPC sensitization. Noted treatment: therapeutic diphenylcyclopropenone sensitization with weekly scalp DPC. The authors extracted total RNA from unfractionated whole blood. Study-wide findings and caveats: Sensitization with DPC brought no change to TCRs above 1 in 1000 in frequency. Patch test score rose with PT1 expanded TCRs, significant at 8, 16, 32, not 4.

The TCR was taken from a man aged 50 to 59 with alopecia areata. Some clones in this sample may be carry-over from other donors' samples. This specimen was whole blood, taken in connection with sensitization to the hapten diphenylcyclopropenone (DPC). V gene TRBV10-3 combines with J gene TRBJ2-5; tentatively, D is TRBD1 (5 bases). Here the CDR3 DNA reads TGTGCCATCAGACAGACAGAAAGCCAAGAGACCCAGTACTTC. Protein product: CAIRQTESQETQYF.